This T cell receptor (beta chain) was captured by sequencing in a study of blood T cell repertoires in COVID-19. For the study at large: Sites in the United States, Italy and Spain provided acute and convalescent COVID-19 samples.

The V end was cut by 2 bases, the J end by 4 bases, with 13 bases between. Germline V gene sequence: CDR1 SGHKS, CDR2 YYEKEE (reference sequence). The CDR3 spans 14 residues. Assay used: immunoSEQ multiplex PCR; TCRdb lists only in-frame clones, some missing. The data contain roughly 310,000 clones, about 88% of them singletons. Input material: PBMCs or T cells enriched from blood (not recorded which). This chain uses TRBV5-5 with TRBJ2-7; D possibly corresponds to TRBD2 (6 bases). This TCR was sampled from a man aged 55 to 69 who had recovered from COVID-19. CDR3 loop: CASSFDWGRYEQYF. The CDR3, as DNA: TGTGCCAGCAGCTTTGACTGGGGGAGGTACGAGCAGTACTTC. Variable domain in full (rest from reference TRBV5-5 and TRBJ2-7): DAGVTQSPTHLIKTRGQQVTLRCSPISGHKSVSWYQQVLGQGPQFIFQYYEKEERGRGNFPDRFSARQFPNYSSELNVNALLLGDSALYLCASSFDWGRYEQYFGPGTRLTVT.